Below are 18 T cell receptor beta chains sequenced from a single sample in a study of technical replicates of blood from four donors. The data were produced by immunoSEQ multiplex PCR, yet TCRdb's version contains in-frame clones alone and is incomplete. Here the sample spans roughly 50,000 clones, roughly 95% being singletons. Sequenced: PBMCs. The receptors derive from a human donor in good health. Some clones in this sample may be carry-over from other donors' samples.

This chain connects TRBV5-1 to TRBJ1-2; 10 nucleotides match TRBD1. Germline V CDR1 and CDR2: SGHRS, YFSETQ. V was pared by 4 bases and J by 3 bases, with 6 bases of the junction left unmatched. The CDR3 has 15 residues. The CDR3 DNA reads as TGCGCCAGCAGCCCGACAGGGGGCGCATACTATGGCTACACCTTC. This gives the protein CASSPTGGAYYGYTF.

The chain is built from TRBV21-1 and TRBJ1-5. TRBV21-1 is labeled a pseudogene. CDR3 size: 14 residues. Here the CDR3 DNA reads TGTGCCAGCAGCTGCGGCCGGGGAAATCAGCCCCAGCATTTT. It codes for CASSCGRGNQPQHF.

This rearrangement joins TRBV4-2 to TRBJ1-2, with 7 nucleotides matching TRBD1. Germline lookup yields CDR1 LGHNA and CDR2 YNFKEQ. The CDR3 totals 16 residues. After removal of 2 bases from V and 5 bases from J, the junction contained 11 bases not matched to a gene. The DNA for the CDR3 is TGTGCCAGCAGCCAACCATCCCCCGGCAGGGGGTATGGCTACACCTTC. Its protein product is CASSQPSPGRGYGYTF.

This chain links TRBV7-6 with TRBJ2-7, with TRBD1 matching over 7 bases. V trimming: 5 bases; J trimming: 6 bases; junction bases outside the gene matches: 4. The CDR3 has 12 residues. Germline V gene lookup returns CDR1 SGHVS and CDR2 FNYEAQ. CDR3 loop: CASSTYRGEQYF. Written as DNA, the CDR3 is TGTGCCAGCAGCACTTACAGGGGCGAGCAGTACTTC.

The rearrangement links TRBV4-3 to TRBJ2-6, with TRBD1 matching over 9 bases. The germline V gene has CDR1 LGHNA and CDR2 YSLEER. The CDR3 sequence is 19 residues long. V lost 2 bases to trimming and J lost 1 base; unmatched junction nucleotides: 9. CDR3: CASSQLAGQGRSGANVLTF. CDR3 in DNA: TGCGCCAGCAGCCAACTCGCGGGACAGGGTAGGTCTGGGGCCAACGTCCTGACTTTC.

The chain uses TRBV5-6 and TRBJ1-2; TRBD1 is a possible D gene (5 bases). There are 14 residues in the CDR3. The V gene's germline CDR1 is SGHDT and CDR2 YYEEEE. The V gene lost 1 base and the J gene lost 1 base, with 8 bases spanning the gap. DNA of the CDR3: TGTGCCAGCAGCTTGAACAGGTTTAACTATGGCTACACCTTC. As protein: CASSLNRFNYGYTF.

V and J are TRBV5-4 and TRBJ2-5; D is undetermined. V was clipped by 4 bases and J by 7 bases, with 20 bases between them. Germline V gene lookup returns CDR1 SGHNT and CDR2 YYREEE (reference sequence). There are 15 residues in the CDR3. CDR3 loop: CASSLGSSWRGTQYF. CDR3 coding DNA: TGTGCCAGCAGCCTGGGGTCTAGTTGGCGAGGGACCCAGTACTTC.

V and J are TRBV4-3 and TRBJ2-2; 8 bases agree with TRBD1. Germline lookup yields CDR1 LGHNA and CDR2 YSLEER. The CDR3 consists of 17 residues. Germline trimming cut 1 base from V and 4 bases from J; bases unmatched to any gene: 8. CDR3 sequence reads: CASSQARGQGGTGELFF. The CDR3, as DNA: TGCGCCAGCAGCCAAGCGAGAGGACAGGGAGGCACCGGGGAGCTGTTTTTT.

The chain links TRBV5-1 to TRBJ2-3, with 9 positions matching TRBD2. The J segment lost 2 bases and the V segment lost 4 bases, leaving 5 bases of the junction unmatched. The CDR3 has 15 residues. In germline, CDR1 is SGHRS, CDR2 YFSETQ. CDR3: CASSKPSGATDTQYF. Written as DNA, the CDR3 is TGCGCCAGCAGCAAGCCTAGCGGGGCCACAGATACGCAGTATTTT.

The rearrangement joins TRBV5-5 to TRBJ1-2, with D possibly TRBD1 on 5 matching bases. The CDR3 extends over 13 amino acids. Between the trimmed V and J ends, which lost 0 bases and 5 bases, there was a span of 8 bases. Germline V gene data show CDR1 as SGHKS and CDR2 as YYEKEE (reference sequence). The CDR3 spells CASSLVGDYGYTF. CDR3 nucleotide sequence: TGTGCCAGCAGCTTGGTAGGGGATTATGGCTACACCTTC.

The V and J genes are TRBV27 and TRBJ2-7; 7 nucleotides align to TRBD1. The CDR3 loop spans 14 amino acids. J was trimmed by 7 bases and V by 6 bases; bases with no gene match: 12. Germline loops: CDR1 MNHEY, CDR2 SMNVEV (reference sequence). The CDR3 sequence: CASRNDRVLGEQYF. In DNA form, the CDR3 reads TGTGCCAGCAGGAACGACAGGGTGTTAGGTGAGCAGTACTTC.

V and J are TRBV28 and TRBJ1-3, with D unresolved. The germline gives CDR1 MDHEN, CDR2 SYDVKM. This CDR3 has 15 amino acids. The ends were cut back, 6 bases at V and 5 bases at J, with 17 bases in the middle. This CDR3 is CASSQRQGRRNTIYF. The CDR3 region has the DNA TGTGCCAGCAGCCAAAGACAAGGGAGAAGAAACACCATATATTTT.

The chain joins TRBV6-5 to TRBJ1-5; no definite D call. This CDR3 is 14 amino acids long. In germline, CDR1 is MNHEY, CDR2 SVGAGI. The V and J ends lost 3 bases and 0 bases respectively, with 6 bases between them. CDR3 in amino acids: CASSYQYSNQPQHF. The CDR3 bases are TGTGCCAGCAGTTATCAGTATAGCAATCAGCCCCAGCATTTT.

Here the CDR3 reads CASSDNGNTGELFF. The DNA of the CDR3 is TGTGCCAGCAGTGACAACGGGAACACCGGGGAGCTGTTTTTT. V usage is TRBV6-4 and J usage is TRBJ2-2; D gene ambiguous. The CDR3 has 14 residues. CDR1 and CDR2 from the germline V gene are MRHNA and SNTAGT. V lost 2 bases to trimming and J lost 1 base, with 5 bases between them.

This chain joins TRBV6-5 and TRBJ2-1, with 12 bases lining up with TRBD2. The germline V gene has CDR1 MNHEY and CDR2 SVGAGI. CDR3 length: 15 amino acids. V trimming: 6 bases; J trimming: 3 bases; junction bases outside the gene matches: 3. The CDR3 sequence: CASRGLAGIYNEQFF. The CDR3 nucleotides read TGTGCCAGCAGAGGACTAGCGGGAATCTACAATGAGCAGTTCTTC.

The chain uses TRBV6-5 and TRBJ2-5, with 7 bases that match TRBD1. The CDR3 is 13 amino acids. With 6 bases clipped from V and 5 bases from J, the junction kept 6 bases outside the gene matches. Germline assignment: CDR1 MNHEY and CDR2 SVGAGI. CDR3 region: CASSRGWEETQYF. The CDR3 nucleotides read TGTGCCAGCAGCAGGGGGTGGGAGGAGACCCAGTACTTC.

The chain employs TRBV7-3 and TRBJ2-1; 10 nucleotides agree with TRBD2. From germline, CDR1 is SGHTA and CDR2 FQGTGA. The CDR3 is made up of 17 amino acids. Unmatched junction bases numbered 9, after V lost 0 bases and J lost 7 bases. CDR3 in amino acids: CASSLTARTSGINEQFF. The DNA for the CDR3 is TGTGCCAGCAGCTTAACGGCTAGAACTAGCGGGATAAATGAGCAGTTCTTC.

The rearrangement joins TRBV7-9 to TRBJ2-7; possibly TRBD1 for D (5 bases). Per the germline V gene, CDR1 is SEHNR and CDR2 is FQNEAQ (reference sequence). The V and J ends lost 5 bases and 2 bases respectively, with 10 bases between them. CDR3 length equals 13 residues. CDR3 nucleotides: TGTGCCAGCAGCCATGACAGCCCCTACGAGCAGTACTTC. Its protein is CASSHDSPYEQYF.